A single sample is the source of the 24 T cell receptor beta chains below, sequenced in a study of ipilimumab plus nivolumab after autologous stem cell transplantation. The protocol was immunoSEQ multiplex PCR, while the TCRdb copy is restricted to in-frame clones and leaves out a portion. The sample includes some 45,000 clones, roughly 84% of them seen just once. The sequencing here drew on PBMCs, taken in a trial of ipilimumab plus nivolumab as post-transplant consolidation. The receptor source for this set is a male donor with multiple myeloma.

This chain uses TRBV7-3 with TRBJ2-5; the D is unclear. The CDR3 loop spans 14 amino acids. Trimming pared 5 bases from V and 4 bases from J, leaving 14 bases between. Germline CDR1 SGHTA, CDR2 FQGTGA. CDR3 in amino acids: CASSATLNPETQYF. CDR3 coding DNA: TGTGCCAGCAGCGCGACATTAAACCCAGAGACCCAGTACTTC.

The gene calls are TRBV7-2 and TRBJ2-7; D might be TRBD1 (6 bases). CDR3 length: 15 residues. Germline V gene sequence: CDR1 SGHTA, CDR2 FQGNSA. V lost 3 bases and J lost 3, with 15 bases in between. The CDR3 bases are TGTGCCAGCAGCTTGGGGACATCTCTAGACTACGAGCAGTACTTC. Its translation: CASSLGTSLDYEQYF.

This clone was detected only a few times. The CDR3 reads CASSLESRAEKLFF. CDR3 nucleotide sequence: TGCGCCAGCAGCCTGGAGAGCAGGGCTGAAAAACTGTTTTTT. The chain is built from TRBV5-1 and TRBJ1-4; possibly TRBD1 for D (5 bases). Germline V gives CDR1 SGHRS, CDR2 YFSETQ. The CDR3 is made up of 14 amino acids. V dropped 4 bases and J dropped 7 bases, with 14 bases sitting between them.

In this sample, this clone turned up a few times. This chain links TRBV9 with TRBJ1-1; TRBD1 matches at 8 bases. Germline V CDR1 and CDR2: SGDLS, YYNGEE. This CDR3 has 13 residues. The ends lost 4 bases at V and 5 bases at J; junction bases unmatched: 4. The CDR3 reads CASSRDRRTEAFF. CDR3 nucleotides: TGTGCCAGCAGCCGGGACAGGAGGACTGAAGCTTTCTTT.

The CDR3 here is CASSPEGDTQYF. The DNA for the CDR3 is TGTGCCAGCAGCCCCGAAGGGGATACGCAGTATTTT. The chain uses TRBV27 and TRBJ2-3; no firm D call. The V end lost 6 bases, the J end lost 6 bases, and 10 bases lay between the germline ends. In germline, CDR1 is MNHEY, CDR2 SMNVEV (reference sequence). The CDR3 is 12 amino acids.

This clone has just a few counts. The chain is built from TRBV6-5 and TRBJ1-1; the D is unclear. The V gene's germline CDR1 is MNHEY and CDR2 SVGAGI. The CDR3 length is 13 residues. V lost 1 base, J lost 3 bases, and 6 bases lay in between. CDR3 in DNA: TGTGCCAGCAGTTACTATTCGGACACTGAAGCTTTCTTT. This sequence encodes CASSYYSDTEAFF.

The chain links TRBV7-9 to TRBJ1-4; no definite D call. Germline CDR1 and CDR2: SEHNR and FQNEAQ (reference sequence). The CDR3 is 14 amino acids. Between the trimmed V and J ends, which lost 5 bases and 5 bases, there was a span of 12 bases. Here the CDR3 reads CASSRPGLNEKLFF. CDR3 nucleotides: TGTGCCAGCAGCCGTCCTGGGCTCAATGAAAAACTGTTTTTT.

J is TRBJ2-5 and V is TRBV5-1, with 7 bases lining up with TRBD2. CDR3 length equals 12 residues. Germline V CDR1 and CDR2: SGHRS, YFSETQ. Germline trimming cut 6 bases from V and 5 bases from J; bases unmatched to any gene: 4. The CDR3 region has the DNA TGCGCCAGCACTAGGGAGGGGGAGACCCAGTACTTC. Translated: CASTREGETQYF.

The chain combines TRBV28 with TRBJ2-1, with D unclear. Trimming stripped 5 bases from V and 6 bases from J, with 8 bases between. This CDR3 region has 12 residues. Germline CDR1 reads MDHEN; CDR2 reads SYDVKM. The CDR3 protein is CASSHSFNEQFF. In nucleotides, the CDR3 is TGTGCCAGCAGTCACTCTTTCAATGAGCAGTTCTTC.

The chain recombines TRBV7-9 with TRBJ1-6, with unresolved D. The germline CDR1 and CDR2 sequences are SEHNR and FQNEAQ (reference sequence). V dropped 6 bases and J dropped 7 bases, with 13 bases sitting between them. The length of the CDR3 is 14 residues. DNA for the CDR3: TGTGCCAGCAGACCGGACGTTTCGAATTCACCCCTCCACTTT. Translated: CASRPDVSNSPLHF.

The CDR3 DNA sequence: TGTGCCAGCAGTTACAGACAGGGGTATACTGAAGCTTTCTTT. It yields the protein CASSYRQGYTEAFF. The V gene is TRBV6-6, the J gene TRBJ1-1; 8 bases agree with TRBD1. CDR3 size: 14 residues. Germline V gene sequence: CDR1 MNHNY, CDR2 SVGAGI (reference sequence). Trimming took 2 bases from V and 5 from J; bases not matched to a gene: 4.

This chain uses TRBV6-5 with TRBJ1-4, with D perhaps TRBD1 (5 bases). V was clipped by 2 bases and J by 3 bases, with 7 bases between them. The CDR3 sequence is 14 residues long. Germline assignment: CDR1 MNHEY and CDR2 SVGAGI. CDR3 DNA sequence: TGTGCCAGCAGTTACAGGGGAGCTAATGAAAAACTGTTTTTT. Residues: CASSYRGANEKLFF.

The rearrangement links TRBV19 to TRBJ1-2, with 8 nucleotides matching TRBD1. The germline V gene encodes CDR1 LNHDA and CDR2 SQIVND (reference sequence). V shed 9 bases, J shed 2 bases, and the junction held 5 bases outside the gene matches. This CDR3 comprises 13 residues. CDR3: CASRGPQNYGYTF. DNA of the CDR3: TGTGCCAGCAGGGGGCCTCAAAACTATGGCTACACCTTC. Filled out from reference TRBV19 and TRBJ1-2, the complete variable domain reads DGGITQSPKYLFRKEGQNVTLSCEQNLNHDAMYWYRQDPGQGLRLIYYSQIVNDFQKGDIAEGYSVSREKKESFPLTVTSAQKNPTAFYLCASRGPQNYGYTFGSGTRLTVV.

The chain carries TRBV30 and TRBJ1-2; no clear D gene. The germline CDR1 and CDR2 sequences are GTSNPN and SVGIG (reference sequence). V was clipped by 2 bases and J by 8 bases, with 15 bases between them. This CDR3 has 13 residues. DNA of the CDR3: TGTGCCTGGAGTCCTACGGAGTTCTCGGGCTACACCTTC. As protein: CAWSPTEFSGYTF. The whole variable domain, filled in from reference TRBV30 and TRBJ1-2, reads SQTIHQWPATLVQPVGSPLSLECTVEGTSNPNLYWYRQAAGRGLQLLFYSVGIGQISSEVPQNLSASRPQDRQFILSSKKLLLSDSGFYLCAWSPTEFSGYTFGSGTRLTVV.

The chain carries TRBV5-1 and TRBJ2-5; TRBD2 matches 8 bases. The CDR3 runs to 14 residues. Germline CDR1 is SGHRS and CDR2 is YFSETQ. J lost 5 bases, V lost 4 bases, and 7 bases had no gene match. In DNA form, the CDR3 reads TGCGCCAGCAGCACGGGACTAGTAGTGGAGACCCAGTACTTC. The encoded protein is CASSTGLVVETQYF.

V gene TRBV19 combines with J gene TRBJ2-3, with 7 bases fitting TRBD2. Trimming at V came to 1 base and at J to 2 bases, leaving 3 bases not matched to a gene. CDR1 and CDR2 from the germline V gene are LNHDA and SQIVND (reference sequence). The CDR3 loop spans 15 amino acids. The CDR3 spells CASSIAGGNTDTQYF. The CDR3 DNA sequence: TGTGCCAGTAGTATAGCGGGAGGAAACACAGATACGCAGTATTTT.

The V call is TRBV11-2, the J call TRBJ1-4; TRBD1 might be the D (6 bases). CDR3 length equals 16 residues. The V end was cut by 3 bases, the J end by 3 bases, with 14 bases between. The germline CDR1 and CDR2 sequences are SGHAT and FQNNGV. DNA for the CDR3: TGTGCCAGCAGCTTTTGGGGGCCAGGGTCTAATGAAAAACTGTTTTTT. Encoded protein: CASSFWGPGSNEKLFF.

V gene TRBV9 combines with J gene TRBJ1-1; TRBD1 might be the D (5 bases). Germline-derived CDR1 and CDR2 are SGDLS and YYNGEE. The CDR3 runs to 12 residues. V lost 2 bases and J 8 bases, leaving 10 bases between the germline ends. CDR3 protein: CASSVGGPEAFF. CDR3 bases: TGTGCCAGCAGCGTGGGGGGTCCGGAAGCTTTCTTT.

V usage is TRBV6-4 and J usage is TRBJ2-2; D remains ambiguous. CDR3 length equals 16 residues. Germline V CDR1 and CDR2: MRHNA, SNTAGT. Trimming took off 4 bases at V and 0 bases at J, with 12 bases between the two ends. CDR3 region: CASSAHYGTNTGELFF. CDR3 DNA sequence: TGTGCCAGCAGTGCTCACTACGGCACGAACACCGGGGAGCTGTTTTTT.

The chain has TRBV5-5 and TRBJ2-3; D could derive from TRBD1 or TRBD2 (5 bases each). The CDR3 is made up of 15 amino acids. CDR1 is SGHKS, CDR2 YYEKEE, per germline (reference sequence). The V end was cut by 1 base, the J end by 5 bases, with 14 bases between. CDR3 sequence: CASSLSAGAGDTQYF. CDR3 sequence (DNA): TGTGCCAGCAGCTTGTCAGCCGGGGCGGGAGATACGCAGTATTTT. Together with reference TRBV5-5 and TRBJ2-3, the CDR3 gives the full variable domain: DAGVTQSPTHLIKTRGQQVTLRCSPISGHKSVSWYQQVLGQGPQFIFQYYEKEERGRGNFPDRFSARQFPNYSSELNVNALLLGDSALYLCASSLSAGAGDTQYFGPGTRLTVL.

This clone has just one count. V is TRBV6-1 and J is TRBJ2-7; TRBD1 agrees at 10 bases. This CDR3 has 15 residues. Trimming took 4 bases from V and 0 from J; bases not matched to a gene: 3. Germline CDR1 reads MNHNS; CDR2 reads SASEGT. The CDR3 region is CASSAGQGNSYEQYF. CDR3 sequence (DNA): TGTGCCAGCAGTGCGGGACAGGGGAACTCCTACGAGCAGTACTTC.

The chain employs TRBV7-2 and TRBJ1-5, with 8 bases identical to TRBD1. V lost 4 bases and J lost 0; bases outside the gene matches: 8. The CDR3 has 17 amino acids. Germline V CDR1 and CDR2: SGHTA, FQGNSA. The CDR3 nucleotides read TGTGCCAGCAGCTCGGACAGGGAACTTTATAGCAATCAGCCCCAGCATTTT. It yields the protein CASSSDRELYSNQPQHF.

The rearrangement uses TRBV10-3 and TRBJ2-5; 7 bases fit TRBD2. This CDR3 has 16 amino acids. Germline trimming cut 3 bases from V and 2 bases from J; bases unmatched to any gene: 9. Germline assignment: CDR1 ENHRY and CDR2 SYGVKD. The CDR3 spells CAISDRASGIQETQYF. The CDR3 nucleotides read TGTGCCATCAGTGATAGGGCTAGCGGTATACAAGAGACCCAGTACTTC.

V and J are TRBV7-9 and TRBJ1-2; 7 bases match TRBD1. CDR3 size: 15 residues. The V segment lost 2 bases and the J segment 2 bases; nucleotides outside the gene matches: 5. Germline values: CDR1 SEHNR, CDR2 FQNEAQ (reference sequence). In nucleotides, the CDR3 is TGTGCCAGCAGCTTATTCGGACAGGTGAACTATGGCTACACCTTC. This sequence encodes CASSLFGQVNYGYTF.